This T cell receptor (beta chain) is drawn from a study of blood T cell repertoires in COVID-19. This CDR3 has 15 amino acids. Trimming removed 0 bases at V and 4 bases at J, with 13 bases between. Germline values: CDR1 SGHDT, CDR2 YYEEEE. Only in-frame clones appear in the TCRdb table, and some are missing; sequencing was by immunoSEQ multiplex PCR. The sample includes over 120,000 clones, about 88% of them seen just once. V gene TRBV5-6 combines with J gene TRBJ1-1; D is uncertain. This clonotype originated in a human donor with acute or convalescent COVID-19. The donor label of this sample is uncertain. The sequencing sample was made of peripheral blood. This CDR3 reads CASSLDPEVGTEAFF. The DNA of the CDR3 is TGTGCCAGCAGCTTGGACCCCGAAGTCGGCACTGAAGCTTTCTTT.